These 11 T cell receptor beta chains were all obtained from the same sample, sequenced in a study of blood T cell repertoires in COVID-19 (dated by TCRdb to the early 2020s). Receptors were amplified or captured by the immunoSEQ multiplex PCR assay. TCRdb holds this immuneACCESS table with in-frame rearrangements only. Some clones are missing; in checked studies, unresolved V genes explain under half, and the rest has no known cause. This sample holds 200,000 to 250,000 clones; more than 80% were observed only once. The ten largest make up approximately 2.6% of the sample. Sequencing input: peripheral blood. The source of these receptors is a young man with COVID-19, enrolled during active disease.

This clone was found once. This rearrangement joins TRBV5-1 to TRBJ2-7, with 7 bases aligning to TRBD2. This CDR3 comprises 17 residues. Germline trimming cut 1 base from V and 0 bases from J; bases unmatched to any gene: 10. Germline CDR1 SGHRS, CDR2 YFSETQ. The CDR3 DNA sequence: TGCGCCAGCAGCTTGAGGCTAGCGGCCGACCTCTCCTACGAGCAGTACTTC. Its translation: CASSLRLAADLSYEQYF.

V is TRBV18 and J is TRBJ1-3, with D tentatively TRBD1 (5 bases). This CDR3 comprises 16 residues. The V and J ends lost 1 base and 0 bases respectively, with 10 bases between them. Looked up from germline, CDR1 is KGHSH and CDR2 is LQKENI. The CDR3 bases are TGTGCCAGCTCACCACGGCAGGGAGGCTCTGGAAACACCATATATTTT. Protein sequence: CASSPRQGGSGNTIYF. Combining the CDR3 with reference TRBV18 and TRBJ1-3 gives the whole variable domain NAGVMQNPRHLVRRRGQEARLRCSPMKGHSHVYWYRQLPEEGLKFMVYLQKENIIDESGMPKERFSAEFPKEGPSILRIQQVVRGDSAAYFCASSPRQGGSGNTIYFGEGSWLTVV.

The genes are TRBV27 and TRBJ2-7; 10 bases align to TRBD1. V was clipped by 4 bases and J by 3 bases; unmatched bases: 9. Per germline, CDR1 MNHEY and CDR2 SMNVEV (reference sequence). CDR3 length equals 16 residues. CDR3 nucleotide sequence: TGTGCCAGCAGTTCGAAAGGACAGGGGGGGATCTACGAGCAGTACTTC. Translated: CASSSKGQGGIYEQYF.

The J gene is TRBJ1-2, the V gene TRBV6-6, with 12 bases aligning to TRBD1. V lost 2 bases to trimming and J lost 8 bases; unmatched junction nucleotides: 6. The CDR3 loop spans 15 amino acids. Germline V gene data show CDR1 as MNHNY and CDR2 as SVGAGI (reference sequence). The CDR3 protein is CASSYEGQGARGYTF. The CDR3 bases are TGTGCCAGCAGTTACGAGGGACAGGGGGCCCGGGGCTACACCTTC.

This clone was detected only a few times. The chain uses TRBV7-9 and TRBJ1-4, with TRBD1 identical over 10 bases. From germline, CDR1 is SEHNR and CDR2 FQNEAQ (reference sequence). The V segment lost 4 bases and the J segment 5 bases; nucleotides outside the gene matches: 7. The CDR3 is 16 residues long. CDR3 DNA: TGTGCCAGCAGCTATGGCGGGACAGGGGAGAATGAAAAACTGTTTTTT. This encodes CASSYGGTGENEKLFF.

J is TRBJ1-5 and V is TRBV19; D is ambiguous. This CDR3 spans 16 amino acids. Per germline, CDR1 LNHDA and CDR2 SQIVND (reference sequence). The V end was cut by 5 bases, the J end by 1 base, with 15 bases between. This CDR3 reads CASSHPPGSSNQPQHF. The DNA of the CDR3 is TGTGCCAGTAGTCATCCCCCAGGATCGAGCAATCAGCCCCAGCATTTT.

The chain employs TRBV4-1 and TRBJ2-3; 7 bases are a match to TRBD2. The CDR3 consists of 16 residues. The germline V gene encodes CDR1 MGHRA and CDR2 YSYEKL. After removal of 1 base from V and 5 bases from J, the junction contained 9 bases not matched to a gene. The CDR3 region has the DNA TGCGCCAGCAGCCAAGTTATTGCGGGAGAAGGAGATACGCAGTATTTT. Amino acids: CASSQVIAGEGDTQYF.

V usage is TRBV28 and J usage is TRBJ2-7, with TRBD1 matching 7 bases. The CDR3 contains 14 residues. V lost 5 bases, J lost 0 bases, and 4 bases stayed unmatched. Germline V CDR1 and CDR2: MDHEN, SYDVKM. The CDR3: CASSTHRGSYEQYF. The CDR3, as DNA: TGTGCCAGCAGTACCCACAGGGGCTCCTACGAGCAGTACTTC.

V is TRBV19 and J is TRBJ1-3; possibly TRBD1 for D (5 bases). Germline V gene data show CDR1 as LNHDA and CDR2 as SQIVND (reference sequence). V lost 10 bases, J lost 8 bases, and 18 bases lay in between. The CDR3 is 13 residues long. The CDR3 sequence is CATRDAAGDTIYF. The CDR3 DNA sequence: TGTGCCACTAGGGACGCCGCCGGGGACACCATATATTTT.

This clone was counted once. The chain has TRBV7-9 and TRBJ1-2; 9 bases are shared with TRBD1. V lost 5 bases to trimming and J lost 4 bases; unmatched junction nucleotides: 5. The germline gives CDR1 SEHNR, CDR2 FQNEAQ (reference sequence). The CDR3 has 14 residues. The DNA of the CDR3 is TGTGCCAGCAGCCCACAGGGGGCGGGCTATGGCTACACCTTC. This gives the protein CASSPQGAGYGYTF.

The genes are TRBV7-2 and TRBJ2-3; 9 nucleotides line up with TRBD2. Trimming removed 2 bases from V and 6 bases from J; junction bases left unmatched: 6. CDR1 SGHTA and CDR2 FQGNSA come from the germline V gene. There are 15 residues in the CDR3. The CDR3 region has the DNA TGTGCCAGCAGCTTATTGGCGGGGGGGCGCGATACGCAGTATTTT. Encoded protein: CASSLLAGGRDTQYF.